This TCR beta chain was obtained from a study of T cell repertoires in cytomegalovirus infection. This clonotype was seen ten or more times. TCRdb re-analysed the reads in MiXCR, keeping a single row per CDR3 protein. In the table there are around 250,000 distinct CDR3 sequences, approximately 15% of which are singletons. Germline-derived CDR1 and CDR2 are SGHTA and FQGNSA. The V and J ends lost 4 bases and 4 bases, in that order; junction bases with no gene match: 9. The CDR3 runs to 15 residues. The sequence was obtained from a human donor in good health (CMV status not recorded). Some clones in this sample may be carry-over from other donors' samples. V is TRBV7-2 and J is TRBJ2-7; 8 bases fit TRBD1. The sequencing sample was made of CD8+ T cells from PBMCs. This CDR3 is CASSSYQGAKYEQYF. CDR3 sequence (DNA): TGTGCCAGCAGCTCTTACCAGGGGGCGAAGTACGAGCAGTACTTC.